This T cell receptor beta chain was sequenced in a study of beta chain features in type 1 diabetes. Every bit of the isolated RNA underwent reverse transcription, so sequencing read expressed TCRB transcripts. The data were produced by immunoSEQ multiplex PCR, yet TCRdb's version contains in-frame clones alone and is incomplete. The sample has under 500,000 clones, approximately 28% seen once. In this sample, this clone turned up a few times. The single heparinised draw taken from each donor contained about 110 mL of blood on average. Sorted CD4+ subsets: naive, central memory, regulatory, stem cell-like memory (CD45RO/CCR7/CD25/CD127/CD95/CD27 panel). This TCR was sampled from a young man in good health. The sample taken for sequencing was naive CD4+ T cells from blood.

CDR3: CASSTSGRRYEQYF. The CDR3, as DNA: TGTGCCAGCAGCACGAGCGGGAGACGGTACGAGCAGTACTTC. The chain is built from TRBV9 and TRBJ2-7, with 8 bases identical to TRBD2. Per germline, CDR1 SGDLS and CDR2 YYNGEE. Trimming took 4 bases from V and 4 from J; bases not matched to a gene: 7. This CDR3 comprises 14 residues.